This entry lists 10 T cell receptor beta chains sequenced from one sample in a study of blood T cell repertoires in COVID-19. Method: immunoSEQ multiplex PCR; TCRdb's copy keeps in-frame clones and lacks some. The table has some 120,000 clones, 90% seen once. Sequenced sample: peripheral blood. These receptors came from a human donor with active COVID-19. The donor label of this sample is uncertain.

The chain has TRBV24-1 and TRBJ2-3; 7 bases agree with TRBD1. Germline V lookup: CDR1 KGHDR, CDR2 SFDVKD. Germline trimming cut 3 bases from V and 0 bases from J; bases unmatched to any gene: 8. The CDR3 has 17 amino acids. CDR3 DNA: TGTGCCACCAGTGATCCTAGACAGGGCCTAAGCACAGATACGCAGTATTTT. Protein sequence: CATSDPRQGLSTDTQYF.

This rearrangement joins TRBV7-9 to TRBJ1-2, with 8 bases matching TRBD1. Germline V gene sequence: CDR1 SEHNR, CDR2 FQNEAQ (reference sequence). The CDR3 runs to 16 residues. V was clipped by 5 bases and J by 2 bases; unmatched bases: 10. CDR3 loop: CASSTRTGRINYGYTF. CDR3 coding DNA: TGTGCCAGCAGCACCAGGACAGGGAGGATCAACTATGGCTACACCTTC.

This chain connects TRBV3-1 (or the pseudogene TRBV3-2) to TRBJ1-2; 9 bases map to TRBD1. Germline-derived CDR1 and CDR2 are LGHDT and YNNKEL (reference sequence). The length of the CDR3 is 15 residues. The junction had 8 bases not matched to a gene; V was cut back by 1 base and J by 8 bases. The CDR3 coding sequence is TGTGCCAGCAGCCAAGGACCGGGACAGGGAGGGGGCTACACCTTC. Translated, it gives CASSQGPGQGGGYTF.

This chain's CDR3 is CASSFIRTGSTDTQYF. The CDR3 bases are TGTGCCAGCAGCTTCATACGGACAGGTAGCACAGATACGCAGTATTTT. The chain employs TRBV7-2 and TRBJ2-3; 7 nucleotides match TRBD1. Germline CDR1 reads SGHTA; CDR2 reads FQGNSA. V lost 3 bases and J lost 0; bases outside the gene matches: 6. This CDR3 has 16 amino acids.

DNA for the CDR3: TGTGCCACCAGCGGAGGGGAAGGGGGCGCCTACACAGATACGCAGTATTTT. This sequence encodes CATSGGEGGAYTDTQYF. The gene calls are TRBV15 and TRBJ2-3; D perhaps matches TRBD1 (7 bases). Trimming left V 5 bases short and J 2 bases short, with 20 bases between. Germline values: CDR1 LNHNV, CDR2 YYDKDF (reference sequence). CDR3 length: 17 amino acids.

In the case of this clone: The same CDR3 also results from other DNA sequences found in this sample. DNA for the CDR3: TGTGCCAGCAGTCGCGGGGGGCAAGAGACCCAGTACTTC. Translation: CASSRGGQETQYF. The chain employs TRBV6-5 and TRBJ2-5, with TRBD2 matching over 8 bases. The CDR3 covers 13 residues. V was clipped by 5 bases and J by 2 bases; unmatched bases: 1. Germline V gene lookup returns CDR1 MNHEY and CDR2 SVGAGI.

The chain recombines TRBV2 with TRBJ2-5; D is uncertain. In germline, CDR1 is SNHLY, CDR2 FYNNEI. V lost 3 bases, J lost 5 bases, and 16 bases lay in between. The CDR3 totals 15 residues. CDR3 protein: CASSEPMKELETQYF. The CDR3 nucleotides read TGTGCCAGCAGTGAGCCAATGAAGGAGTTGGAGACCCAGTACTTC. The whole variable domain, remainder taken from reference TRBV2 and TRBJ2-5, is EPEVTQTPSHQVTQMGQEVILRCVPISNHLYFYWYRQILGQKVEFLVSFYNNEISEKSEIFDDQFSVERPDGSNFTLKIRSTKLEDSAMYFCASSEPMKELETQYFGPGTRLLVL.

The chain couples TRBV12-3 or TRBV12-4 to TRBJ1-5; the D gene is possibly TRBD1 (6 bases). The CDR3 is 13 residues long. V dropped 5 bases and J dropped 15 bases, with 20 bases sitting between them. CDR3 sequence: CASSPQQGERGHF. In nucleotides, the CDR3 is TGTGCCAGCAGTCCTCAACAGGGAGAAAGAGGGCATTTT.

This clone was seen only once. The chain employs TRBV7-3 and TRBJ1-1; 7 nucleotides match TRBD1. Trimming at V came to 1 base and at J to 1 base, leaving 6 bases not matched to a gene. The germline V gene encodes CDR1 SGHTA and CDR2 FQGTGA. This CDR3 contains 16 residues. CDR3 in amino acids: CASSLNFGTANTEAFF. Written as DNA, the CDR3 is TGTGCCAGCAGCTTAAATTTTGGGACAGCGAACACTGAAGCTTTCTTT.

DNA of the CDR3: TGTGCCAGCAGTTACACCAGGGTGAACACTGAAGCTTTCTTT. It encodes CASSYTRVNTEAFF. The genes are TRBV6-2 or TRBV6-3 and TRBJ1-1; weak D call: TRBD1 (5 bases). The germline CDR1 and CDR2 sequences are MNHEY and SVGEGT. Trimming pared 2 bases from V and 0 bases from J, leaving 7 bases between. The CDR3 is 14 amino acids.